This entry features one TCR beta chain sequence. Its antigen is still unknown. Libraries were prepared by immunoSEQ multiplex PCR; TCRdb keeps only in-frame clonotypes and omits some of them. The sample lists about 680,000 clones, just over 90% occurring once. Trimming left V 5 bases short and J 7 bases short, with 20 bases between. This CDR3 has 16 residues. Per germline, CDR1 MNHNY and CDR2 SVGAGI (reference sequence). These data are taken from a study of shared clonotypes between healthy human individuals. Naive CD8 isolation took CD45RO-negative cells positively selected for CCR7 and excluded terminally differentiated effector memory CD45RA+ cells. Study-wide results and caveats: Sharing across several donors was seen in 5% to 5.5% of naive CD4 clonotypes.

The chain employs TRBV6-6 and TRBJ1-4; D uncertain. Specimen: naive CD8+ T cells sorted from blood. The source of this sequence is a man aged 25 to 40 in good health. The CDR3 sequence: CASSPGPSGSSEKLFF. The CDR3 DNA sequence: TGTGCCAGCAGTCCCGGGCCCTCGGGTTCGTCTGAAAAACTGTTTTTT.